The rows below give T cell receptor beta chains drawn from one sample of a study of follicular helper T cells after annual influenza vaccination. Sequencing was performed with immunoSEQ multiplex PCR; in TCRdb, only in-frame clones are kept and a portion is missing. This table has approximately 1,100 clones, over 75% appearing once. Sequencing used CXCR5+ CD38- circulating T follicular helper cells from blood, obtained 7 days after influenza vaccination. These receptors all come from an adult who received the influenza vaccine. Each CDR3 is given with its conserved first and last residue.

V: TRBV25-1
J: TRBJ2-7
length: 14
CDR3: CASTGTSNSYEQYF

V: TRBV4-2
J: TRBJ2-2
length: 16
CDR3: CASSQTSGRAPGELFF

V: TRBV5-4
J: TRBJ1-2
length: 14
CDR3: CASSLEPGQEALTF

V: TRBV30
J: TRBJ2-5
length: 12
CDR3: CAWSRYQETQYF

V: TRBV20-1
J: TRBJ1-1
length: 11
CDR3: CSAKGVPEAFF

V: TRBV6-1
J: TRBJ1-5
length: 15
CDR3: CASTGQYNGNQPQHF

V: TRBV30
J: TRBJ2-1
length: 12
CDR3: CAWSPTSTEQFF

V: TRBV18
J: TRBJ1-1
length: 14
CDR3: CASSPPQRGTEAFF

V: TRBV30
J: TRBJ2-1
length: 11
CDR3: CAWSVRNEQFF

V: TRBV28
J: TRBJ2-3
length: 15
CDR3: CASQTGGAGGDTQYF

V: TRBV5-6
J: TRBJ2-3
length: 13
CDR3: CASSANQGWRQYF

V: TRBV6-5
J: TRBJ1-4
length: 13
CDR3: CASRGQEFEKLFF

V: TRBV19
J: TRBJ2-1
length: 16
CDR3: CASSPGGGLVSNEQFF

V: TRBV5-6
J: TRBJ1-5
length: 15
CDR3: CASRNMGVGNQPQHF